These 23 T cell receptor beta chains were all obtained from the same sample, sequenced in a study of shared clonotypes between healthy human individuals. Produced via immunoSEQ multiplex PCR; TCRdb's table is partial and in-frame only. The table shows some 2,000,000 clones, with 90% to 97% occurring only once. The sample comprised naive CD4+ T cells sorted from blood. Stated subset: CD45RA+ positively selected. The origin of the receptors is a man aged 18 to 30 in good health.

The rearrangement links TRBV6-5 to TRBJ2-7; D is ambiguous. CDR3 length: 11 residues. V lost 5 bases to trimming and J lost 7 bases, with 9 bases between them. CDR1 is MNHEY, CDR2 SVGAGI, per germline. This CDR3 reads CASSTLIEQYF. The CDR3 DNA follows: TGTGCCAGCAGTACATTAATAGAGCAGTACTTC.

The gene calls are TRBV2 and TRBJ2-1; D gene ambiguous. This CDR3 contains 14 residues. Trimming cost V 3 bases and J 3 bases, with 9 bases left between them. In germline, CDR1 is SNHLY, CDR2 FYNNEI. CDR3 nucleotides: TGTGCCAGCAGTGACAGGCGTTACTACAATGAGCAGTTCTTC. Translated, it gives CASSDRRYYNEQFF.

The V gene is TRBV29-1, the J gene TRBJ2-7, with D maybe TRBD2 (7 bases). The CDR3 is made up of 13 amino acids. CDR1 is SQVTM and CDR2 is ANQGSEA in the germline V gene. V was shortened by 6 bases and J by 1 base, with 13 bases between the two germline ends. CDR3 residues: CSVQQGGSYEQYF. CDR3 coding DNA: TGCAGCGTCCAACAGGGAGGGTCCTACGAGCAGTACTTC.

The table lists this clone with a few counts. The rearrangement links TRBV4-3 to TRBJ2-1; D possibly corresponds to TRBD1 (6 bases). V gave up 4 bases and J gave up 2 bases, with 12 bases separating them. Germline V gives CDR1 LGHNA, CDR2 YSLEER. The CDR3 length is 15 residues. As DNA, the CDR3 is TGCGCCAGCAGCCCCGCAGGGGCACCCTACAATGAGCAGTTCTTC. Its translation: CASSPAGAPYNEQFF.

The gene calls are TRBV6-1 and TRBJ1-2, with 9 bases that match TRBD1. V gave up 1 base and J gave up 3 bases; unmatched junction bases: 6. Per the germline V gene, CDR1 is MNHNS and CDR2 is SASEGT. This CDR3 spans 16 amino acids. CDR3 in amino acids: CASSEGTGGAHYGYTF. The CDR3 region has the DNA TGTGCCAGCAGTGAAGGAACAGGGGGCGCCCACTATGGCTACACCTTC.

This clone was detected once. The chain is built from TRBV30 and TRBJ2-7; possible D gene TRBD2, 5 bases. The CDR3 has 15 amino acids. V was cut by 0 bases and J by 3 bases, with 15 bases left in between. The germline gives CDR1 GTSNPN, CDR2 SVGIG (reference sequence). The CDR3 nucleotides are TGTGCCTGGAGTGTACCCGGGAAACCCTACTACGAGCAGTACTTC. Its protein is CAWSVPGKPYYEQYF.

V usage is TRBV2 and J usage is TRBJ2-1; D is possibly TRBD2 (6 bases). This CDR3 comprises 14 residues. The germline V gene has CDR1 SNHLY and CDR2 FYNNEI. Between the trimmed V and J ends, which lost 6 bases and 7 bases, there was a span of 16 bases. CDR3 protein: CASRAQEGGNEQFF. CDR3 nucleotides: TGTGCCAGCAGAGCACAGGAGGGTGGGAATGAGCAGTTCTTC. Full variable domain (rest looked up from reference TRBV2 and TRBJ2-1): EPEVTQTPSHQVTQMGQEVILRCVPISNHLYFYWYRQILGQKVEFLVSFYNNEISEKSEIFDDQFSVERPDGSNFTLKIRSTKLEDSAMYFCASRAQEGGNEQFFGPGTRLTVL.

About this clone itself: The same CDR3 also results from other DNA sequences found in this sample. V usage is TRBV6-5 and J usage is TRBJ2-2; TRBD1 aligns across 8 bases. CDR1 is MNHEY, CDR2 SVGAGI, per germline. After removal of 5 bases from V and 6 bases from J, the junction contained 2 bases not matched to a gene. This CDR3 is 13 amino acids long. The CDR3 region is CASSRQGSGELFF. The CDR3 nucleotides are TGTGCCAGCAGTAGACAGGGGTCCGGGGAGCTGTTTTTT.

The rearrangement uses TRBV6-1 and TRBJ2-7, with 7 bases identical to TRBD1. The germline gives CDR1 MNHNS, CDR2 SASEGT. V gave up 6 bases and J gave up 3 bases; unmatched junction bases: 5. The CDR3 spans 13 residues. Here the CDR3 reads CASRGTDLYEQYF. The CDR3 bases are TGTGCCAGCAGGGGGACAGATCTCTACGAGCAGTACTTC.

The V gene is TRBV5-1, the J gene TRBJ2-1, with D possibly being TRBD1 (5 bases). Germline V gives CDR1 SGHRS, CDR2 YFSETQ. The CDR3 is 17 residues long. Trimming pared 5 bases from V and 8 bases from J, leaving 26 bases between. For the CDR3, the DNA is TGCGCCAGCAGTTGGGGCCGACTTAAAGGCCCCAGGGATGAGCAGTTCTTC. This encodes CASSWGRLKGPRDEQFF.

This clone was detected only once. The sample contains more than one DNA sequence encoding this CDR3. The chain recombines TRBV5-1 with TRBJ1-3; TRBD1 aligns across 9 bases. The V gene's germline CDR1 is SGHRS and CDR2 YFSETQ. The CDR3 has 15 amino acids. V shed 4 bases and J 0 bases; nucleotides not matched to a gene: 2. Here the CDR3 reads CASSRTGDSGNTIYF. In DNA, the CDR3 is TGCGCCAGCAGCAGGACAGGGGACTCTGGAAACACCATATATTTT. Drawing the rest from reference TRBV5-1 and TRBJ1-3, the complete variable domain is KAGVTQTPRYLIKTRGQQVTLSCSPISGHRSVSWYQQTPGQGLQFLFEYFSETQRNKGNFPGRFSGRQFSNSRSEMNVSTLELGDSALYLCASSRTGDSGNTIYFGEGSWLTVV.

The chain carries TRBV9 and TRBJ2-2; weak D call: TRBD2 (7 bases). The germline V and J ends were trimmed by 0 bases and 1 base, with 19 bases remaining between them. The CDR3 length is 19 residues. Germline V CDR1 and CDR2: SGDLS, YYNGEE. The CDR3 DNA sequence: TGTGCCAGCAGCGTAGGTCGAAAGGCGGGGGCCATGAACACCGGGGAGCTGTTTTTT. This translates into CASSVGRKAGAMNTGELFF.

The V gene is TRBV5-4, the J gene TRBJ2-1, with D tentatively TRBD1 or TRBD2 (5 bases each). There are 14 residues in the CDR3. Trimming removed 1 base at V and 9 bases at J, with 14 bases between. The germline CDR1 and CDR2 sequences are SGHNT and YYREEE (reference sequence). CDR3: CASSLIMGESEQFF. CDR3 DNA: TGTGCCAGCAGCTTGATTATGGGGGAGTCTGAGCAGTTCTTC. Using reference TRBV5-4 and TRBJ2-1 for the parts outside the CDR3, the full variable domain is ETGVTQSPTHLIKTRGQQVTLRCSSQSGHNTVSWYQQALGQGPQFIFQYYREEENGRGNFPPRFSGLQFPNYSSELNVNALELDDSALYLCASSLIMGESEQFFGPGTRLTVL.

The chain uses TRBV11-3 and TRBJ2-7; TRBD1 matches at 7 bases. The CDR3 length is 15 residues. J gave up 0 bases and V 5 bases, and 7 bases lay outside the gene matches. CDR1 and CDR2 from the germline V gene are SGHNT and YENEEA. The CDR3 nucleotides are TGTGCCAGCAGCCCCACAGGGGCTAACTCCTACGAGCAGTACTTC. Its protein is CASSPTGANSYEQYF. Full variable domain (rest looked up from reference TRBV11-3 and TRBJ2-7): EAGVVQSPRYKIIEKKQPVAFWCNPISGHNTLYWYLQNLGQGPELLIRYENEEAVDDSQLPKDRFSAERLKGVDSTLKIQPAELGDSAVYLCASSPTGANSYEQYFGPGTRLTVT.

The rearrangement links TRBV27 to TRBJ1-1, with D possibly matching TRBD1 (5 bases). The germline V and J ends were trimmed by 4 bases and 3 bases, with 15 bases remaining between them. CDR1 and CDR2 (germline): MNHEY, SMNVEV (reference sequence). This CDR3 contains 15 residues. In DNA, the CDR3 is TGTGCCAGCAGTTATAAGGGGCAGGGACACACTGAAGCTTTCTTT. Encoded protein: CASSYKGQGHTEAFF.

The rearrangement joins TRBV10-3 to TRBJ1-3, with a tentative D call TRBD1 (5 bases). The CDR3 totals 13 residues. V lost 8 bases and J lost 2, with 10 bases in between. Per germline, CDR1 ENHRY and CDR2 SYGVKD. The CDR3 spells CAIYRQPGNTIYF. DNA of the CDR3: TGTGCCATCTACCGACAGCCTGGAAACACCATATATTTT.

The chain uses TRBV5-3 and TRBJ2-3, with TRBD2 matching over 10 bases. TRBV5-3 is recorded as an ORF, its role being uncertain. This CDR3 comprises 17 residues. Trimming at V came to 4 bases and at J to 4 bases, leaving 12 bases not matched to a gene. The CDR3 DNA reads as TGTGCCAGAAGCCAACTGGGTCTAGCGGGAGCGGCAGATACGCAGTATTTT. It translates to CARSQLGLAGAADTQYF.

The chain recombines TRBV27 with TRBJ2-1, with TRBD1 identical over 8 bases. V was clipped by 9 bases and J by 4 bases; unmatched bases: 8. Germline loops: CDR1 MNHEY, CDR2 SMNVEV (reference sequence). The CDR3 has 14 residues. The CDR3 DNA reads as TGTGCCAGTTGGCCGGGACAGGCTTACAATGAGCAGTTCTTC. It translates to CASWPGQAYNEQFF.

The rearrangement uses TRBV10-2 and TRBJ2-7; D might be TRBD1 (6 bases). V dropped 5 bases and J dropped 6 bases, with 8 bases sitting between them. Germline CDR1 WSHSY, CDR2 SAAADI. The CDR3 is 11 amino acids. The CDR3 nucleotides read TGCGCCAGCAGTCTACAGGGCGAGCAGTACTTC. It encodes CASSLQGEQYF.

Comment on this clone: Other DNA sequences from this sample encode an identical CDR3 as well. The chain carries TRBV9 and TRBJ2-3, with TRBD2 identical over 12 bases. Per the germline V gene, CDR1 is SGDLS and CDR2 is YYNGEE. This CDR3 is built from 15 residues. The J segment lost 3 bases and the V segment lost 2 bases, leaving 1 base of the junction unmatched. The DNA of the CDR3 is TGTGCCAGCAGCGTCACTAGCGGGGGGACAGATACGCAGTATTTT. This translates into CASSVTSGGTDTQYF. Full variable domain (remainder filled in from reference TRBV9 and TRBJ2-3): DSGVTQTPKHLITATGQRVTLRCSPRSGDLSVYWYQQSLDQGLQFLIQYYNGEERAKGNILERFSAQQFPDLHSELNLSSLELGDSALYFCASSVTSGGTDTQYFGPGTRLTVL.

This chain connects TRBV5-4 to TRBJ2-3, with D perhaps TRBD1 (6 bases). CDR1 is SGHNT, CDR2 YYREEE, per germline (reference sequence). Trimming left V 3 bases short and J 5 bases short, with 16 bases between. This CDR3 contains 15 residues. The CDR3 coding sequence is TGTGCCAGCAGCTCGTCGACAGGTGGAGAAGATACGCAGTATTTT. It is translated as CASSSSTGGEDTQYF.

The CDR3 DNA reads as TGTGCCAGTGCCATGGGGGAGACCCAGTACTTC. This encodes CASAMGETQYF. The chain combines TRBV6-5 with TRBJ2-5, with D unclear. This CDR3 region has 11 residues. The ends were cut back, 9 bases at V and 5 bases at J, with 10 bases in the middle. From germline, CDR1 is MNHEY and CDR2 SVGAGI.

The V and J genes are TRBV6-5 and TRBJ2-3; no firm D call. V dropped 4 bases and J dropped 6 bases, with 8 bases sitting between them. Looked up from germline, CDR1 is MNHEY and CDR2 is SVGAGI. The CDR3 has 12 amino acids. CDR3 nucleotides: TGTGCCAGCAGTTCACACGGGGATACGCAGTATTTT. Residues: CASSSHGDTQYF.